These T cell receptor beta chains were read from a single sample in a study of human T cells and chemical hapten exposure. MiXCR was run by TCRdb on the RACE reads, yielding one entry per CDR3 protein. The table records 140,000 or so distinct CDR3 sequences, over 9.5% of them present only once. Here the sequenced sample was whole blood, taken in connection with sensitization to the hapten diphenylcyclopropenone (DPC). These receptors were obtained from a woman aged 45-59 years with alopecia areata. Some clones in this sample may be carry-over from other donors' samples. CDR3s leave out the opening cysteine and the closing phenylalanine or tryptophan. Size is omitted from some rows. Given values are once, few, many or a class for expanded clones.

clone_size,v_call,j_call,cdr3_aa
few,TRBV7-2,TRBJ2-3,ASSLVTGPPPRTDTQY
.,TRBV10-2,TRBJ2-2,ASRGANTGELF
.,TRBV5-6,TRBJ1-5,ASSFRVITRDQPQH
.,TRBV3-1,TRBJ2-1,ASSQSDNEQF
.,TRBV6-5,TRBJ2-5,ASSYTNVGETQY
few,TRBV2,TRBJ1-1,ASSEALRSTEAF
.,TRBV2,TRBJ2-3,ASSDRAGGFADTQY
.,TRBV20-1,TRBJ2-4,SASMLAGGPSKNIQY
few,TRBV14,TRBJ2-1,ASRGGQKNEQF
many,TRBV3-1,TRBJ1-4,ASSQPSLGQGALRLF
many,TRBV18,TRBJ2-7,ASSRLPGQGRYEQY
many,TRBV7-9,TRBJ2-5,ASSLAGGMETQY
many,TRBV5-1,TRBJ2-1,ASSLVAGLRNNEQF
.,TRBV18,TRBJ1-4,ASSPLGLGNEKLF
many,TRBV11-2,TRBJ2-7,ASSLQSHGNEQY
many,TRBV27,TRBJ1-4,ASSSPSRAPNEKLF
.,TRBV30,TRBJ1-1,AWSRAVTEAF
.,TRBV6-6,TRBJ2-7,ASSWENEQY
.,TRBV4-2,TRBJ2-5,ASSPKPGARETQY
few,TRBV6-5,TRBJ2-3,ASSYTGMTDTQY
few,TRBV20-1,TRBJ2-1,SAWGQGDEQF
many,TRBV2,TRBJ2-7,ASNGVTLGGEQY
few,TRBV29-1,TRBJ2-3,SVEDGGGDTQY
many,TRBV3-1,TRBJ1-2,ASSLRQAYGYT
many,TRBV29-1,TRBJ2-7,SVEDPLAYEQY
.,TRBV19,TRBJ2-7,ASSSERESEQY
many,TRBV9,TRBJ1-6,ASRGGLGNSPLH
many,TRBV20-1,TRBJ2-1,SASRSRGADEQF
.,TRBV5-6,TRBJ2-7,ASSLGTADEQY
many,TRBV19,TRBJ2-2,ASSMGTVNTGELF
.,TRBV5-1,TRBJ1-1,ASSLETGVTEAF
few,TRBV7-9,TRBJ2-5,ASSSTRTHQETQY
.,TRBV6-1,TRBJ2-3,ASSGPTGTGADTQY
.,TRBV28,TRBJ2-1,ASSLYRDREQF
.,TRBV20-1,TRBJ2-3,SARDQGRLRDTQY
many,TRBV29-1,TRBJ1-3,SVEGFGGTGNTIY
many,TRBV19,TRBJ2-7,ASKGVKAEQY
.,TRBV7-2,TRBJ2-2,ASSPRAGPGELF
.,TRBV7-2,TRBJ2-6,ASSFAFSGANVLT
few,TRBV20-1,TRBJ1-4,SAQGTGGGEKLF
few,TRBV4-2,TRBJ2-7,ASSQDASGSYEQY
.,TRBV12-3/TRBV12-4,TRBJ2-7,ASSLWRSSYEQY